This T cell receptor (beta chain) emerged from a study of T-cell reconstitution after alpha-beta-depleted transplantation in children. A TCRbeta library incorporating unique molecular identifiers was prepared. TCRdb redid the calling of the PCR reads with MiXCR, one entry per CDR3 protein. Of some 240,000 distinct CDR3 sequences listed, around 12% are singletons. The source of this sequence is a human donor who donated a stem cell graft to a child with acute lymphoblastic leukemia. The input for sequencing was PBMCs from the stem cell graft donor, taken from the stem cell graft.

In DNA, the CDR3 is TGCGCCAGCAGCCAAGACGCGACAGCAGGTGAGCAGTTCTTC. This encodes CASSQDATAGEQFF. The chain recombines TRBV4-3 with TRBJ2-1; TRBD1 is a possible D gene (5 bases). The ends were cut back, 0 bases at V and 9 bases at J, with 12 bases in the middle. CDR3 length: 14 residues. The germline gives CDR1 LGHNA, CDR2 YSLEER.